A selection of T cell receptor beta chains follows, all from one sample in a study of neurological immune-mediated disorders. One entry per CDR3 protein results from TCRdb running MiXCR on the 5' RACE reads. This table has under 40,000 distinct CDR3 sequences, approximately 7.2% appearing once. Sequencing was done on a sample of CD4+ T cells from blood. All receptors come from a man over 45 in good health. The CDR3 runs from the conserved cysteine through the conserved F or W. The D gene is left open where the match is weak. Clone sizes are given selectively: once, few, many, or a class where the clone is expanded.

>TRBJ2-1|.|.|TRBV15|13
CASRSGTNNEQFF
TGTGCCAGCCGAAGCGGGACAAACAATGAGCAGTTCTTC
>TRBJ2-1|TRBD1|many|TRBV10-3|15
CAISGGQSNYNEQFF
TGTGCCATCAGTGGGGGACAGAGCAACTACAATGAGCAGTTCTTC
>TRBJ2-7|TRBD2|many|TRBV3-1|17
CASSQEWTSGSSYEQYF
TGTGCCAGCAGCCAAGAATGGACTAGCGGGAGCTCCTACGAGCAGTACTTC
>TRBJ2-5|TRBD1|many|TRBV7-9|18
CASSFRVTGQNLGETQYF
TGTGCCAGCAGCTTCAGAGTGACAGGGCAGAACCTCGGGGAGACCCAGTACTTC
>TRBJ2-1|.|many|TRBV7-2|13
CASSLEGRNEQFF
TGTGCCAGCAGCTTAGAAGGTAGAAATGAGCAGTTCTTC
>TRBJ2-2|.|many|TRBV4-3|15
CASIATRDTTGELFF
TGCGCCAGCATTGCAACGAGGGACACCACCGGGGAGCTGTTTTTT
>TRBJ2-3|.|many|TRBV7-8|15
CASSLVAGRRDTQYF
TGTGCCAGCAGCTTAGTGGCCGGTCGACGGGATACGCAGTATTTT
>TRBJ1-6|.|many|TRBV2|16
CASSEGVGGNRLPLHF
TGTGCCAGCAGTGAAGGAGTGGGGGGCAATCGTTTGCCCCTCCACTTT
>TRBJ2-5|.|many|TRBV3-1|13
CASSPGLRETQYF
TGTGCCAGCAGCCCCGGACTACGGGAGACCCAGTACTTC
>TRBJ2-3|TRBD2|many|TRBV27|18
CASSQQTGTSGSTDTQYF
TGTGCCAGCAGTCAACAGACCGGGACTAGCGGGAGCACAGATACGCAGTATTTT
>TRBJ2-5|TRBD2|many|TRBV28|15
CASSLGAGGRETQYF
TGTGCCAGCAGCCTGGGGGCGGGAGGGCGAGAGACCCAGTACTTC
>TRBJ1-5|.|many|TRBV27|13
CASPGPLSQPQHF
TGTGCCAGCCCGGGCCCGTTAAGTCAGCCCCAGCATTTT
>TRBJ2-1|.|.|TRBV5-4|12
CASSFERREQFF
TGTGCCAGCAGCTTTGAGCGTCGTGAGCAGTTCTTC
>TRBJ2-4|.|many|TRBV2|12
CASSDGGNIQYF
TGTGCCAGCAGTGATGGCGGAAACATTCAGTACTTC
>TRBJ2-7|TRBD2|many|TRBV7-2|17
CASSLLPGTSGTTGQYF
TGTGCCAGCAGCTTACTACCCGGGACTAGCGGGACTACCGGGCAGTACTTC
>TRBJ2-1|.|many|TRBV7-3|14
CASSLTPGVNEQFF
TGTGCCAGCAGCTTAACTCCCGGGGTTAATGAGCAGTTCTTC
>TRBJ2-1|.|many|TRBV4-1|14
CASSQDPGQNEQFF
TGCGCCAGCAGCCAAGATCCAGGGCAGAATGAGCAGTTCTTC
>TRBJ2-1|.|.|TRBV7-9|12
CASTLGDAEQFF
TGTGCCAGCACCCTCGGGGACGCTGAGCAGTTCTTC
>TRBJ2-1|.|many|TRBV11-2|15
CASSLSQTPYNEQFF
TGTGCCAGCAGCTTAAGCCAGACACCCTACAATGAGCAGTTCTTC
>TRBJ1-2|.|many|TRBV20-1|13
CSASGGGHYGYTF
TGCAGTGCTAGTGGCGGCGGACACTATGGCTACACCTTC
>TRBJ2-2|.|once|TRBV11-2|15
CATSLVPGTGGELFF
TGTGCCACTAGCTTAGTCCCGGGGACCGGTGGGGAGCTGTTTTTT
>TRBJ2-1|.|many|TRBV28|18
CASSFRSEGWTVKDEQFF
TGTGCCAGCAGTTTTAGGTCCGAGGGGTGGACCGTGAAAGATGAGCAGTTCTTC
>TRBJ2-1|TRBD2|.|TRBV7-2|14
CASSFGLAGSGAFF
TGTGCCAGCAGCTTTGGACTAGCGGGATCCGGAGCGTTCTTC
>TRBJ2-1|.|many|TRBV7-2|11
CASSSFYEQFF
TGTGCCAGCAGCTCATTTTATGAGCAGTTCTTC
>TRBJ2-2|.|.|TRBV12-3/TRBV12-4|16
CASRTRLVGNTGELFF
TGTGCCAGCAGGACCAGACTAGTGGGTAACACCGGGGAGTTGTTTTTT
>TRBJ2-1|.|.|TRBV20-1|15
CSARQGAGSYNEQFF
TGCAGTGCTAGGCAAGGGGCGGGCTCCTACAATGAGCAGTTCTTC
>TRBJ2-5|TRBD2|many|TRBV5-1|15
CASSQPAGGEETQYF
TGCGCCAGCAGTCAACCAGCGGGAGGTGAAGAGACCCAGTACTTC
>TRBJ2-1|TRBD2|many|TRBV6-6|15
CASSYRREGGNEQFF
TGTGCCAGCAGTTACAGGAGGGAGGGCGGAAATGAGCAGTTCTTC
>TRBJ1-5|.|many|TRBV20-1|15
CSARTGATSNQPQHF
TGCAGTGCTAGGACGGGGGCGACTAGCAATCAGCCCCAGCATTTT
>TRBJ2-7|.|.|TRBV25-1|13
CASSRDPPYEQYF
TGTGCCAGCAGTAGGGACCCGCCCTACGAGCAGTACTTC
>TRBJ2-2|.|many|TRBV12-3/TRBV12-4|15
CASSFVAISTGELFF
TGTGCCAGCAGTTTTGTCGCGATATCTACCGGGGAGCTGTTTTTT
>TRBJ2-2|TRBD2|few|TRBV5-1|16
CASSPSGRGNTGELFF
TGCGCCAGCAGCCCCAGCGGGAGAGGTAACACCGGGGAGCTGTTTTTT
>TRBJ2-5|.|many|TRBV7-2|15
CASSLRGAWGETQYF
TGTGCCAGCAGCTTAAGGGGCGCCTGGGGGGAGACCCAGTACTTC
>TRBJ2-3|TRBD2|many|TRBV5-5|17
CASSFLSSGGHTDTQYF
TGTGCCAGCAGCTTCCTATCTAGCGGGGGCCACACAGATACGCAGTATTTT
>TRBJ1-1|TRBD1|.|TRBV4-1|15
CASSQDSGTGAEAFF
TGCGCCAGCAGCCAAGATAGTGGGACAGGCGCTGAAGCTTTCTTT
>TRBJ2-5|.|many|TRBV6-6|15
CASSYSWTTQETQYF
TGTGCCAGCAGTTACTCTTGGACTACTCAAGAGACCCAGTACTTC